This TCR beta chain was retrieved from a study of blood T cell repertoires in COVID-19. Across the study: Samples of COVID-19 (acute and convalescent) were obtained from the United States, Italy and Spain. Nucleic acid was either cDNA or gDNA, and it came from T cells, B-cell-depleted T cells, or PBMCs.

Germline CDR1 reads MDHEN; CDR2 reads SYDVKM. CDR3 length: 14 amino acids. V dropped 11 bases and J dropped 3 bases, with 17 bases sitting between them. Original data processing: The authors estimated nucleated cell counts from reference gene primer amplification. Only in-frame clones appear in the TCRdb table, and some are missing; sequencing was by immunoSEQ multiplex PCR. V, J and clone size are taken as reported in that table, and D and trimming were inferred from the DNA itself. The sample has under 300,000 clones, roughly nine tenths seen once. This clone was seen once. Sequenced material: peripheral blood. The TCR originated in a man aged 55-75 years with acute or convalescent COVID-19. The genes are TRBV28 and TRBJ1-5; D possibly corresponds to TRBD1 (6 bases). This chain's CDR3 is CAYMGGRPNQPQHF. The CDR3 region has the DNA TGTGCCTACATGGGGGGGCGGCCCAATCAGCCCCAGCATTTT.